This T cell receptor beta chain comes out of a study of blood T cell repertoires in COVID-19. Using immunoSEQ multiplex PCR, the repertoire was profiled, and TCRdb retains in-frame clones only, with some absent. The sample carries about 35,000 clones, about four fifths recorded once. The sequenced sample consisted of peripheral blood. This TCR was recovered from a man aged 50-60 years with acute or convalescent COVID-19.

CDR3 DNA: TGTGCCACCAGCAGAGACGTAGGGAGCAATTCACCCCTCCACTTT. Its translation is CATSRDVGSNSPLHF. The chain joins TRBV15 to TRBJ1-6; D is undetermined. Trimming stripped 0 bases from V and 7 bases from J, with 10 bases between. CDR1 and CDR2 (germline): LNHNV, YYDKDF (reference sequence). The CDR3 is 15 residues long.